Below, 8 T cell receptor beta chains from the same sample are listed, as sequenced in a study of blood T cell repertoires in COVID-19. The method was immunoSEQ multiplex PCR; TCRdb's version includes in-frame clones alone and lacks a portion of them. The data contain some 300,000 clones, 80% to 90% of them singletons. Input material: peripheral blood. The source of these receptors is a woman aged 45-65 years with COVID-19, enrolled during active disease.

This chain joins TRBV4-2 and TRBJ2-1; D may be TRBD1 (6 bases). Trimming left V 4 bases short and J 5 bases short, with 15 bases between. Per germline, CDR1 LGHNA and CDR2 YNFKEQ. The CDR3 length is 15 residues. CDR3 bases: TGTGCCAGCAGCCCATTCGGGGACACAAACAATGAGCAGTTCTTC. It encodes CASSPFGDTNNEQFF.

The CDR3: CASSLNTGFWGYTF. CDR3 sequence (DNA): TGTGCCAGCAGTTTAAATACAGGGTTTTGGGGCTACACCTTC. The chain carries TRBV27 and TRBJ1-2, with a tentative D call TRBD1 (6 bases). Germline V gene lookup returns CDR1 MNHEY and CDR2 SMNVEV (reference sequence). With 2 bases removed from V and 8 bases from J, the gap between germline ends came to 15 bases. This CDR3 region has 14 residues.

The chain joins TRBV7-8 to TRBJ2-1; TRBD2 agrees at 7 bases. J lost 7 bases, V lost 2 bases, and 14 bases had no gene match. Germline V gives CDR1 SGHVS, CDR2 FQNEAQ. This CDR3 has 17 residues. The DNA for the CDR3 is TGTGCCAGCAGCTTACCGTCTAGCGGACGATTTGAAAATGAGCAGTTCTTC. Translating it yields CASSLPSSGRFENEQFF.

This clone was seen just once. The rearrangement uses TRBV25-1 and TRBJ1-3; D is possibly TRBD1 (5 bases). CDR1 and CDR2 from the germline V gene are MGHDK and SYGVNS. The CDR3 runs 16 residues. V dropped 0 bases and J dropped 3 bases, with 12 bases sitting between them. The CDR3 sequence is CASSEYLGGGGNTIYF. The CDR3 DNA reads as TGTGCCAGCAGTGAATATTTGGGGGGTGGTGGAAACACCATATATTTT.

The CDR3, as DNA: TGTGCCAGCAGAGCACGGGACAGGGTTTACGGCGAGCAGTACTTC. As protein: CASRARDRVYGEQYF. The chain is built from TRBV6-5 and TRBJ2-7; TRBD1 matches at 9 bases. The germline V gene encodes CDR1 MNHEY and CDR2 SVGAGI. The J segment lost 6 bases and the V segment lost 6 bases, leaving 12 bases of the junction unmatched. The CDR3 contains 15 residues.

The genes are TRBV18 and TRBJ2-1, with 10 bases matching TRBD2. The CDR3 runs to 15 residues. The trim removed 6 bases at V and 10 bases at J, leaving 12 bases unmatched. Germline CDR1 is KGHSH and CDR2 is LQKENI. The DNA for the CDR3 is TGTGCCAGCTCTGGGGGGCTAGCGGGAGTAGGCGAGCAGTTCTTC. Its translation is CASSGGLAGVGEQFF.

This chain links TRBV27 with TRBJ2-1; TRBD2 is a possible D gene (7 bases). The V gene's germline CDR1 is MNHEY and CDR2 SMNVEV (reference sequence). Trimming stripped 5 bases from V and 4 bases from J, with 21 bases between. This CDR3 has 17 amino acids. The CDR3 DNA reads TGTGCCAGCAGTCCACGCCTCCTGGCGGGGGCATACAATGAGCAGTTCTTC. It specifies CASSPRLLAGAYNEQFF.

This clone appeared once. The chain carries TRBV14 and TRBJ2-1; 7 nucleotides line up with TRBD1. Germline values: CDR1 SGHDN, CDR2 FVKESK. The V and J ends lost 4 bases and 10 bases, in that order; junction bases with no gene match: 7. CDR3 length: 13 amino acids. The CDR3 spells CASSPGTVREQFF. The CDR3 bases are TGTGCCAGCAGCCCCGGGACAGTCCGCGAGCAGTTCTTC. Filled out from reference TRBV14 and TRBJ2-1, the complete variable domain reads EAGVTQFPSHSVIEKGQTVTLRCDPISGHDNLYWYRRVMGKEIKFLLHFVKESKQDESGMPNNRFLAERTGGTYSTLKVQPAELEDSGVYFCASSPGTVREQFFGPGTRLTVL.